This TCR beta chain was recorded in a study of technical replicates of blood from a handful of donors. The method was immunoSEQ multiplex PCR; TCRdb's version includes in-frame clones alone and lacks a portion of them. The sample yields tens of thousands of clones, roughly 98% seen once. The CDR3 covers 15 residues. The V and J ends lost 0 bases and 0 bases respectively, with 7 bases between them. Germline lookup yields CDR1 SGHDT and CDR2 YYEEEE. This clonotype was sampled from a human donor in good health. The sequencing sample was made of T cells isolated from PBMCs. The J gene is TRBJ1-5, the V gene TRBV5-6; D not certain. The CDR3 sequence: CASSLGGLSNQPQHF. CDR3 nucleotides: TGTGCCAGCAGCTTGGGAGGTCTTAGCAATCAGCCCCAGCATTTT.